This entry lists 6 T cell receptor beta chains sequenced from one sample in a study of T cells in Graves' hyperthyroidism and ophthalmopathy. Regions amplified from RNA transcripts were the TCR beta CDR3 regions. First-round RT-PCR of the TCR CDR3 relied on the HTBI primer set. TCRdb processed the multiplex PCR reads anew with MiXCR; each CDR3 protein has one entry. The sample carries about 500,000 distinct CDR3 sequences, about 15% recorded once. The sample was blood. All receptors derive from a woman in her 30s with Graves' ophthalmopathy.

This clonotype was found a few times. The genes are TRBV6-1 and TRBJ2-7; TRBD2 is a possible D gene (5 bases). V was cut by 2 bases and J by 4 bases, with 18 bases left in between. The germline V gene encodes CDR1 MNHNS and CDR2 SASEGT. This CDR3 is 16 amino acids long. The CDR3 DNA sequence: TGTGCCAGCAGTGAACCGGGATTAGCAGGAGGTTACGAGCAGTACTTC. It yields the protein CASSEPGLAGGYEQYF.

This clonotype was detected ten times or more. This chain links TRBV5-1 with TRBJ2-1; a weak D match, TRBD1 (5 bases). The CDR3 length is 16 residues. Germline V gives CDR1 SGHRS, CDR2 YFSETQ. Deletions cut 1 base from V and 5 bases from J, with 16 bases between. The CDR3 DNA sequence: TGCGCCAGCAGCTTGCACGGGCAGGGTTGGGACAATGAGCAGTTCTTC. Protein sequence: CASSLHGQGWDNEQFF. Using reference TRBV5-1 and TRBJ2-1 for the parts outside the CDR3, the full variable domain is KAGVTQTPRYLIKTRGQQVTLSCSPISGHRSVSWYQQTPGQGLQFLFEYFSETQRNKGNFPGRFSGRQFSNSRSEMNVSTLELGDSALYLCASSLHGQGWDNEQFFGPGTRLTVL.

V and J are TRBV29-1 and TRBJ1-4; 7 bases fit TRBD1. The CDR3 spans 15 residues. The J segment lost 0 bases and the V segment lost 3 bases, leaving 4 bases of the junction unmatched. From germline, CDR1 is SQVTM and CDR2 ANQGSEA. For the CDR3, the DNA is TGCAGCGTTGACAGACAGGGCCCAACTAATGAAAAACTGTTTTTT. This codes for CSVDRQGPTNEKLFF.

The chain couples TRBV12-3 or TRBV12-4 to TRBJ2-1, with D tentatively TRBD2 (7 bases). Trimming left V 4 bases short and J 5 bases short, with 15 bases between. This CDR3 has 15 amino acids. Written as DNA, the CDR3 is TGTGCCAGCAGTTGGGGGGGGGCCCACAACAATGAGCAGTTCTTC. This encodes CASSWGGAHNNEQFF.

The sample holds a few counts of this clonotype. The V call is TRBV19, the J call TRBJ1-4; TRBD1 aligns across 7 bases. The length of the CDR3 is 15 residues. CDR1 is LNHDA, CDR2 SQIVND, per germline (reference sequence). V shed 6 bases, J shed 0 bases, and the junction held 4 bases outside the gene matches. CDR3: CASSWQGATNEKLFF. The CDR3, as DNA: TGTGCCAGTAGCTGGCAGGGGGCAACTAATGAAAAACTGTTTTTT.

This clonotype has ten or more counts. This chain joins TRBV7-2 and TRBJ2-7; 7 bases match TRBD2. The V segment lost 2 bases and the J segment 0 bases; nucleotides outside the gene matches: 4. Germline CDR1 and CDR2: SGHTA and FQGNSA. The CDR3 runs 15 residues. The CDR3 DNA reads TGTGCCAGCAGCTTATGGGGCGGGAGCTCCTACGAGCAGTACTTC. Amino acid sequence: CASSLWGGSSYEQYF.